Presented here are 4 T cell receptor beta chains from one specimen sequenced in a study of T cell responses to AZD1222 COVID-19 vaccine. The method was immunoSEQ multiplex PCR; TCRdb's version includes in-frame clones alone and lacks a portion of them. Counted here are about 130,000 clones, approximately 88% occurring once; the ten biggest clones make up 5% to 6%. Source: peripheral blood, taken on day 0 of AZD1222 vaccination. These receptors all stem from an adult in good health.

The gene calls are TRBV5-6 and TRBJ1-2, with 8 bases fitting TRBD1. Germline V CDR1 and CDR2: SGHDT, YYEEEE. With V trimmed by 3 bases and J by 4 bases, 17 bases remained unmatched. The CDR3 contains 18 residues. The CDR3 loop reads CASSSVRTGRKGSYGYTF. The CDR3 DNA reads TGTGCCAGCAGCTCCGTTCGGACAGGGCGAAAGGGGAGCTATGGCTACACCTTC.

The CDR3 DNA is TGTGCCAGCAGCTTTGACGGAAGGAGAAATGAGCAGTTCTTC. It translates to CASSFDGRRNEQFF. This chain connects TRBV5-4 to TRBJ2-1; D not certain. The CDR3 has 14 residues. Trimming removed 2 bases from V and 7 bases from J, with 13 bases in between. The germline V gene has CDR1 SGHNT and CDR2 YYREEE (reference sequence).

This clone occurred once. The CDR3 loop reads CASSTTWTGNTIYF. In DNA, the CDR3 is TGTGCCAGCAGTACAACCTGGACAGGAAACACCATATATTTT. The rearrangement joins TRBV28 to TRBJ1-3, with D maybe TRBD1 (5 bases). V dropped 5 bases and J dropped 4 bases, with 12 bases sitting between them. The CDR3 consists of 14 residues. Looked up from germline, CDR1 is MDHEN and CDR2 is SYDVKM.

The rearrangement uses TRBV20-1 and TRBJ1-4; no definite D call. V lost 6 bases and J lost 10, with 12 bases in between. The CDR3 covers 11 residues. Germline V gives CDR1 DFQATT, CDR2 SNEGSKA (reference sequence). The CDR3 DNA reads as TGCAGTGCCCCAGGACTGGGAAAACTGTTTTTT. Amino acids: CSAPGLGKLFF.